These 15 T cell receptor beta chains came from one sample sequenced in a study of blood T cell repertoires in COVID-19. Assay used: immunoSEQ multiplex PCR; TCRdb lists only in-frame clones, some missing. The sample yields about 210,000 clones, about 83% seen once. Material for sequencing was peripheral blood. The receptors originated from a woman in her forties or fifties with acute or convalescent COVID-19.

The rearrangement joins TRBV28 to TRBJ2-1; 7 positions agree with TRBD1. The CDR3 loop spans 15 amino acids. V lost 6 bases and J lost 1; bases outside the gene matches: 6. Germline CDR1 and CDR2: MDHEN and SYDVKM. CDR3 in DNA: TGTGCCAGCAGCCCCGACAGGGTTTCCTACAATGAGCAGTTCTTC. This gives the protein CASSPDRVSYNEQFF.

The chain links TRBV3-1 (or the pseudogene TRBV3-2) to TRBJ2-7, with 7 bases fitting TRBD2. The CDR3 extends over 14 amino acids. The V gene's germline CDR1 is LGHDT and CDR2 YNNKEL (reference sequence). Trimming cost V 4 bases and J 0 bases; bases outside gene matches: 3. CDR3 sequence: CASSLLASSYEQYF. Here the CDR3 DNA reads TGTGCCAGCAGCCTACTAGCGAGCTCCTACGAGCAGTACTTC.

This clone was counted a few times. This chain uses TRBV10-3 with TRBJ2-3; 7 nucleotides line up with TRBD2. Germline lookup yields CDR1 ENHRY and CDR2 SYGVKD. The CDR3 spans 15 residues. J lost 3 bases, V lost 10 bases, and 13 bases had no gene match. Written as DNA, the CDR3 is TGTGCCACTCGAACGGGGGAGGGGAGAACAGATACGCAGTATTTT. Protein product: CATRTGEGRTDTQYF.

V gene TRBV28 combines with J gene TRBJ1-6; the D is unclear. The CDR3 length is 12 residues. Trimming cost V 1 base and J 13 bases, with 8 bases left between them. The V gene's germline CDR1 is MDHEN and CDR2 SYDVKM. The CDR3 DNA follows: TGTGCCAGCAGTTTATTTTCGAGCCCCCTCCACTTT. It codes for CASSLFSSPLHF.

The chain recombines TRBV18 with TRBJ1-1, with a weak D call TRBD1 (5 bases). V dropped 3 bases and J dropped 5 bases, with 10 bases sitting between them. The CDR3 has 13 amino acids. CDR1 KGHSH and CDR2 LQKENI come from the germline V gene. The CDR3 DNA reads TGTGCCAGCTCACCGGGGGGGAGGACTGAAGCTTTCTTT. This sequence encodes CASSPGGRTEAFF.

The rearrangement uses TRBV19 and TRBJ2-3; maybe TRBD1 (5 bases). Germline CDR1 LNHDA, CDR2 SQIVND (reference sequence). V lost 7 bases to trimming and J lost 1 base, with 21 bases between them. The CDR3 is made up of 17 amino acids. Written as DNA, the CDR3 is TGTGCCAGTACCGTTCGTACTTTGGGGCTGGGCACAGATACGCAGTATTTT. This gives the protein CASTVRTLGLGTDTQYF.

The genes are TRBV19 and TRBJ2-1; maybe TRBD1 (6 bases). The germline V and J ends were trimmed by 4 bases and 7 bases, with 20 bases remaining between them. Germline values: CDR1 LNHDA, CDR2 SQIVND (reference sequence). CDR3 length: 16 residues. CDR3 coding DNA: TGTGCCAGTAGTAATGACCGGGACCCAGGGGCGAATGAGCAGTTCTTC. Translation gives CASSNDRDPGANEQFF.

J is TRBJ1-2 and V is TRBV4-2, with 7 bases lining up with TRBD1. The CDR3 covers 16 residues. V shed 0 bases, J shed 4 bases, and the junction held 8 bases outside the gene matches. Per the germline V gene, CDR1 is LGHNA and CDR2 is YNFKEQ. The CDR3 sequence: CASSQDTGATFYGYTF. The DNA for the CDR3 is TGTGCCAGCAGCCAAGACACAGGGGCAACCTTCTATGGCTACACCTTC.

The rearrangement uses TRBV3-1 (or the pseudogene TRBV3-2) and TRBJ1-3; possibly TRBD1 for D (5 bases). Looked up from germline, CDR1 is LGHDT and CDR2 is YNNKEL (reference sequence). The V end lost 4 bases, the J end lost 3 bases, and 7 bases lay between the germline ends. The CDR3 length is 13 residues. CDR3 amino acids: CASSPGRGNTIYF. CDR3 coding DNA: TGTGCCAGCAGCCCAGGGCGTGGAAACACCATATATTTT.

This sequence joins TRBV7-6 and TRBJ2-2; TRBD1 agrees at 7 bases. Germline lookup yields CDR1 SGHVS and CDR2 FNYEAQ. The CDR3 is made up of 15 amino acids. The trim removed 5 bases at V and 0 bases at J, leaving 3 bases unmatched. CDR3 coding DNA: TGTGCCAGCAGCCTACAGGGGCCGAACACCGGGGAGCTGTTTTTT. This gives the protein CASSLQGPNTGELFF. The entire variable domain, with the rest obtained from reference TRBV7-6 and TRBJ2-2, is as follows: GAGVSQSPRYKVTKRGQDVALRCDPISGHVSLYWYRQALGQGPEFLTYFNYEAQQDKSGLPNDRFSAERPEGSISTLTIQRTEQRDSAMYRCASSLQGPNTGELFFGEGSRLTVL.

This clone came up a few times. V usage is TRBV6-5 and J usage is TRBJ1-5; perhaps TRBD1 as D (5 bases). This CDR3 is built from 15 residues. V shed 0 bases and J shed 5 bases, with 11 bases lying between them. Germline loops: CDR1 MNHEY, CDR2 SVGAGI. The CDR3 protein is CASSYSIRDYQPQHF. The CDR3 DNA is TGTGCCAGCAGTTACTCTATAAGGGACTATCAGCCCCAGCATTTT.

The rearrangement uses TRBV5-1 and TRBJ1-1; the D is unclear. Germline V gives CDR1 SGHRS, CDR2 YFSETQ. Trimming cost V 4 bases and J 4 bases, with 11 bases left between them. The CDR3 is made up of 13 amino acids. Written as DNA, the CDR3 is TGCGCCAGCAGCCCTATACCGGGCACTGAAGCTTTCTTT. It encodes CASSPIPGTEAFF.

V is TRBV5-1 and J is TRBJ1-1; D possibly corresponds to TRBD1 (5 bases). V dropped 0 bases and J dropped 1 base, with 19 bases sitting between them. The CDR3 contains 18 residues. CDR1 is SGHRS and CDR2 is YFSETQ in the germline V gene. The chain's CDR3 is CASSLAGGPGGQNTEAFF. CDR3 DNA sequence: TGCGCCAGCAGCTTGGCCGGGGGACCAGGAGGTCAGAACACTGAAGCTTTCTTT. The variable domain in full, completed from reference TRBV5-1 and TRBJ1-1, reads KAGVTQTPRYLIKTRGQQVTLSCSPISGHRSVSWYQQTPGQGLQFLFEYFSETQRNKGNFPGRFSGRQFSNSRSEMNVSTLELGDSALYLCASSLAGGPGGQNTEAFFGQGTRLTVV.

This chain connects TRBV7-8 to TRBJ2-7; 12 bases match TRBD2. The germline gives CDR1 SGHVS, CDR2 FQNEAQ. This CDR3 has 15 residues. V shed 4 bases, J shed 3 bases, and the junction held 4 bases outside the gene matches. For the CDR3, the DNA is TGTGCCAGCAGCTCACCGACTAGCGGGAGCTACGAGCAGTACTTC. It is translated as CASSSPTSGSYEQYF.

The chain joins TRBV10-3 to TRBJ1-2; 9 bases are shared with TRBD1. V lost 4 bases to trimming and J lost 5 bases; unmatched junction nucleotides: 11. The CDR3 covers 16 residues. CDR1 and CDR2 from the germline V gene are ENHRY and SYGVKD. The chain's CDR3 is CAISVARTGEVYGYTF. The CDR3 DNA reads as TGTGCCATCAGTGTCGCTAGGACAGGGGAAGTTTATGGCTACACCTTC.